This TCR beta chain was obtained from a study of metastatic and nonmetastatic thyroid tumors. Study background: Where malignant and benign thyroid patients were concerned, repertoires were compared across blood and tumor or nodule tissue.

This clone has a count of ten or more. Every patient underwent thyroid surgery untreated. The CDR3 loop spans 15 amino acids. The germline gives CDR1 MNHEY, CDR2 SVGEGT. The ends were cut back, 4 bases at V and 7 bases at J, with 17 bases in the middle. Original processing notes: Differences in CDR3 between clinicopathological groups were drawn on to build a classifier intended to discriminate distant-metastatic papillary thyroid cancer patients. TCRdb reprocessed the PCR reads via MiXCR. TCRdb, not the authors, supplied the V and J calls. The profile shows about 33,000 clones, about 10% of them singletons.

Source material: blood. The V and J genes are TRBV6-2 or TRBV6-3 and TRBJ1-5, with D perhaps TRBD1 (6 bases). The source is a female donor with papillary thyroid cancer or a benign thyroid nodule (not recorded which). Some clones in this sample may be carry-over from other donors' samples. CDR3 sequence reads: CASSFPRGGDQPQHF. CDR3 nucleotide sequence: TGTGCCAGCAGTTTCCCCAGGGGAGGGGACCAGCCCCAGCATTTT.